Included here is one T cell receptor (beta chain) sequence, with context. Sequenced by immunoSEQ multiplex PCR; TCRdb stores in-frame clones only, minus some. The data hold some 660,000 clones, with around 73% observed a single time. This specimen belongs to a study of shared clonotypes between healthy human individuals. Trimming shortened V by 5 bases and J by 5 bases, and 6 bases separated the two germline ends. The CDR3 consists of 10 residues. Per the germline V gene, CDR1 is DFQATT and CDR2 is SNEGSKA (reference sequence). The rearrangement links TRBV20-1 to TRBJ1-2; D unresolved. The clonotype comes from a woman in her thirties in good health. The specimen sequenced was memory CD4+ T cells sorted from blood. As for subset: CD45RA-negative fraction. In DNA, the CDR3 is TGCAGTGCTTTTCAATATGGCTACACCTTC. Residues: CSAFQYGYTF.